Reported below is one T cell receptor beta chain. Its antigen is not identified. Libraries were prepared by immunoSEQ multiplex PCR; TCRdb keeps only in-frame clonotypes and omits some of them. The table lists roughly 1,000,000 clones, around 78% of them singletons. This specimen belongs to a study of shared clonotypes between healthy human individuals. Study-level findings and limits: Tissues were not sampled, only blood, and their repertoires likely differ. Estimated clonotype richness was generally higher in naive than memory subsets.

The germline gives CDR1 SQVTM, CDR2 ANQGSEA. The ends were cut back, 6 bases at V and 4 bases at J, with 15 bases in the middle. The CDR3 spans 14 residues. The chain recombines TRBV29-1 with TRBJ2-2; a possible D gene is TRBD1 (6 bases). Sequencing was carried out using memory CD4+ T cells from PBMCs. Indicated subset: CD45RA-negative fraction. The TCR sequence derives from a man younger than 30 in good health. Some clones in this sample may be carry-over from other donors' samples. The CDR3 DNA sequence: TGCAGCGTGACCCGGGACATCTTCACCGGGGAGCTGTTTTTT. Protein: CSVTRDIFTGELFF.